This T cell receptor gamma chain originates from a study of gamma-delta T cells after stem cell transplantation. TCRdb reapplied CATT to the RT-PCR reads. The sample includes thousands of gamma-chain clones, 15% to 25% seen only once; the top ten take around 3.4%. The germline gives CDR1 VENAVY, CDR2 YDSYNSRV. With V trimmed by 3 bases and J by 7 bases, 6 bases remained unmatched. CDR3 size: 12 residues. The source of this sequence is a human donor. It is not recorded whose cells these are; they may come from a transplant donor. The sequenced sample consisted of gamma-delta T cells. The chain joins TRGV8 to TRGJ1 or TRGJ2. In DNA, the CDR3 is TGTGCCACCTGGGATCGGGGATATAAGAAACTCTTT. It yields the protein CATWDRGYKKLF.